The 14 T cell receptor beta chains presented below share a single source sample, sequenced in a study of PD-1 blockade in classical Hodgkin lymphoma (dated by TCRdb to about 2020). The sample's time point, from its label and the paper: newly diagnosed, previously untreated cHL patient sample. Using a Miltenyi CD8+ T cell isolation kit, CD8+ T cells were purified from thawed PBMCs through magnetic negative selection. Library construction relied on the immunoSEQ multiplex PCR assay. This immuneACCESS table, as held by TCRdb, lists in-frame sequences with V and J called but not all clones. Of the missing ones, under half trace to an unresolved V gene in checked studies; the others have no known cause. This sample lists over 14,000 clones; over 80% were detected once. In total, the top ten clones hold about 6% of the sample. Sequenced: CD8+ T cells from blood. These receptor sequences come from a human donor with classical Hodgkin lymphoma.

The V gene is TRBV5-1, the J gene TRBJ1-2; D may be TRBD1 (5 bases). Germline CDR1 SGHRS, CDR2 YFSETQ. Trimming cost V 1 base and J 9 bases, with 31 bases left between them. The CDR3 runs 19 residues. The CDR3 region is CASSLIKGGDGLILSCYTF. CDR3 nucleotide sequence: TGCGCCAGCAGCTTGATCAAGGGAGGGGATGGGTTGATATTGAGTTGCTACACCTTC.

This rearrangement joins TRBV28 to TRBJ1-1; 8 bases map to TRBD1. From germline, CDR1 is MDHEN and CDR2 SYDVKM. This CDR3 has 15 residues. V dropped 6 bases and J dropped 2; count of bases not matched to a gene: 8. The CDR3 DNA reads TGTGCCAGCAGCCTCAGACAGGGGCCCAACACTGAAGCTTTCTTT. It codes for CASSLRQGPNTEAFF.

The chain has TRBV7-2 and TRBJ2-3, with D unclear. CDR1 is SGHTA and CDR2 is FQGNSA in the germline V gene. The CDR3 is made up of 15 amino acids. The V end was cut by 1 base, the J end by 2 bases, with 10 bases between. The CDR3 reads CASSLGTINTDTQYF. The CDR3 DNA reads as TGTGCCAGCAGCTTAGGGACCATAAACACAGATACGCAGTATTTT.

The V and J genes are TRBV7-9 and TRBJ2-1; possibly TRBD1 or TRBD2 for D (6 bases each). Germline CDR1 is SEHNR and CDR2 is FQNEAQ (reference sequence). Trimming removed 4 bases at V and 6 bases at J, with 16 bases between. This CDR3 is built from 15 residues. The CDR3 here is CASSSSLGGRNEQFF. CDR3 bases: TGTGCCAGCAGCTCTAGTCTGGGGGGCCGCAATGAGCAGTTCTTC.

V is TRBV19 and J is TRBJ1-5; the D gene is possibly TRBD1 (5 bases). The CDR3 is 14 residues long. CDR1 LNHDA and CDR2 SQIVND come from the germline V gene (reference sequence). Deletions cut 3 bases from V and 1 base from J, with 7 bases between. In DNA, the CDR3 is TGTGCCAGTAGTATCGGGGGGAGCAATCAGCCCCAGCATTTT. As protein: CASSIGGSNQPQHF.

The chain joins TRBV2 to TRBJ2-7; 12 positions agree with TRBD1. The CDR3 spans 14 residues. Trimming took 6 bases from V and 3 from J; bases not matched to a gene: 3. Germline CDR1 reads SNHLY; CDR2 reads FYNNEI. CDR3 in amino acids: CASRGQGAVYEQYF. The CDR3 DNA follows: TGTGCCAGCAGGGGACAGGGGGCGGTCTACGAGCAGTACTTC.

This sequence joins TRBV27 and TRBJ2-5; 10 nucleotides agree with TRBD2. The CDR3 loop spans 17 amino acids. Germline lookup yields CDR1 MNHEY and CDR2 SMNVEV (reference sequence). After removal of 5 bases from V and 2 bases from J, the junction contained 11 bases not matched to a gene. In DNA, the CDR3 is TGTGCCAGCAGTCGCGGGGTAGCGGGAGGAGGGCAAGAGACCCAGTACTTC. Translation: CASSRGVAGGGQETQYF.

This chain joins TRBV28 and TRBJ2-7; TRBD2 matches at 7 bases. The CDR3 is 18 residues long. CDR1 and CDR2 from the germline V gene are MDHEN and SYDVKM. With V trimmed by 8 bases and J by 3 bases, 22 bases remained unmatched. The CDR3 region has the DNA TGTGCCAGCCTCGGGGGGATGTCGGGGTATAGCGGGCTCTACGAGCAGTACTTC. Encoded protein: CASLGGMSGYSGLYEQYF.

In this sample, this clone turned up a few times. The chain carries TRBV5-5 and TRBJ1-2; D ambiguous. V gave up 0 bases and J gave up 5 bases, with 20 bases separating them. Germline V lookup: CDR1 SGHKS, CDR2 YYEKEE (reference sequence). The CDR3 consists of 17 residues. This chain's CDR3 is CASSLAETARLLYGYTF. In nucleotides, the CDR3 is TGTGCCAGCAGCTTGGCGGAGACGGCGCGGCTCCTTTATGGCTACACCTTC. The complete variable domain, with remaining parts taken from reference TRBV5-5 and TRBJ1-2, reads DAGVTQSPTHLIKTRGQQVTLRCSPISGHKSVSWYQQVLGQGPQFIFQYYEKEERGRGNFPDRFSARQFPNYSSELNVNALLLGDSALYLCASSLAETARLLYGYTFGSGTRLTVV.

This chain connects TRBV7-9 to TRBJ2-6; D uncertain. The CDR3 runs 15 residues. CDR1 and CDR2 (germline): SEHNR, FQNEAQ (reference sequence). V was trimmed by 1 base and J by 0 bases, leaving 4 bases between them. The CDR3 sequence is CASSLVASGANVLTF. CDR3 bases: TGTGCCAGCAGCTTAGTTGCCTCTGGGGCCAACGTCCTGACTTTC.

This chain links TRBV7-9 with TRBJ2-4; the D is unclear. This CDR3 has 17 amino acids. Per the germline V gene, CDR1 is SEHNR and CDR2 is FQNEAQ (reference sequence). Trimming cost V 3 bases and J 4 bases, with 19 bases left between them. CDR3 coding DNA: TGTGCCAGCAGCTTGGAGACTGTTGGCATCGCGAAAAACATTCAGTACTTC. Amino acid sequence: CASSLETVGIAKNIQYF. Full variable domain (missing parts from reference TRBV7-9 and TRBJ2-4): DTGVSQNPRHKITKRGQNVTFRCDPISEHNRLYWYRQTLGQGPEFLTYFQNEAQLEKSRLLSDRFSAERPKGSFSTLEIQRTEQGDSAMYLCASSLETVGIAKNIQYFGAGTRLSVL.

The chain employs TRBV27 and TRBJ2-1; D remains unclear. V shed 10 bases and J shed 5 bases, with 15 bases lying between them. CDR1 and CDR2 from the germline V gene are MNHEY and SMNVEV (reference sequence). The CDR3 contains 13 residues. The DNA for the CDR3 is TGTGCCACCTGGGATGCCCATAACAATGAGCAGTTCTTC. Its protein product is CATWDAHNNEQFF.

The CDR3 DNA reads TGCGCCAGCAGGCGACTAGAAGGCCCCAATGAGCAGTTCTTC. It yields the protein CASRRLEGPNEQFF. The gene calls are TRBV4-1 and TRBJ2-1, with D possibly TRBD2 on 6 matching bases. The CDR3 extends over 14 amino acids. Trimming took off 6 bases at V and 6 bases at J, with 15 bases between the two ends. Per the germline V gene, CDR1 is MGHRA and CDR2 is YSYEKL.

The chain couples TRBV6-4 to TRBJ1-2; possibly TRBD1 for D (5 bases). Trimming took 0 bases from V and 6 from J, leaving 8 bases between them. CDR1 is MRHNA, CDR2 SNTAGT, per germline. The CDR3 spans 13 residues. CDR3 in amino acids: CASSDSQGNGYTF. The CDR3 nucleotides read TGTGCCAGCAGTGACTCTCAGGGAAATGGCTACACCTTC.